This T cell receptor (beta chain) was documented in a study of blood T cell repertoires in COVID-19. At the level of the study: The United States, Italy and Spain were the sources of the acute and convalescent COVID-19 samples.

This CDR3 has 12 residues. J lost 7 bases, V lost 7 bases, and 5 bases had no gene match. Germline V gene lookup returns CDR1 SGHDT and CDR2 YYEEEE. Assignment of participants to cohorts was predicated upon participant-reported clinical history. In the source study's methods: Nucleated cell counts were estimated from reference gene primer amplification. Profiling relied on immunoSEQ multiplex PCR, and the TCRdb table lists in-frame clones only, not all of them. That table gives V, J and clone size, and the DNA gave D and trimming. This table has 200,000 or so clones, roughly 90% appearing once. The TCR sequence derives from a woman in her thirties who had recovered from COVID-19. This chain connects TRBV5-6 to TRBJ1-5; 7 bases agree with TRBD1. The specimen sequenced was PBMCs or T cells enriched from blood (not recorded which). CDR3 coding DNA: TGTGCCAGCCCGACAGGGAGGCAGCCCCAGCATTTT. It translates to CASPTGRQPQHF.